This TCR beta chain was obtained from a study of identical twins (dated by TCRdb to 2016 to 2017). Broadly, across the study: TCR alpha and beta repertoires from monozygotic twins, unrelated adults of various ages and cord blood were deep-sequenced to test whether fetal clonotypes persist. To rule out contamination, replicate twin experiments were performed at different times with different library preparation protocols.

A few counts support this clonotype. Its antigen is not yet known. Base qualities were left out, and no much larger clone turns up one base away. Every donor was a healthy Caucasian. The twin cohort consisted of three pairs of female monozygotic twins, all aged roughly 18 to 30 years. Positive isolation kits from Invitrogen were used to isolate CD4+ and CD8+ T cell populations. The CDR3 goes from the cysteine to the phenylalanine over 18 residues. Only the CDR3 part of the read is kept: 54 bases, read in frame from the first base. Looking up the germline V gene yields CDR1 SGHNT and CDR2 YENEEA. V trim: 5 bases; J trim: 6 bases; unmatched bases: 16. Overall results and qualifications from the work: Because the same donors could not be followed over many years, conclusions were based on cross-sectional statistical analysis. Recombination models systematically underestimated out-of-frame TCR alpha sharing in monozygotic twins but agreed with sharing between unrelated individuals. Compared with coincidental sharing between unrelated individuals, out-of-frame TCR alpha sequences shared between twins showed an excess of sequences with low generation probability. Excess twin sharing in beta out-of-frame sequences was weaker because fewer shared sequences lowered the signal-to-noise ratio. Invariant T cells such as MAIT and iNKT could partly confound zero-insertion analyses, though diverse VJ usage argued against this for most clonotypes. Fewer insertions were carried by abundant cord blood beta clonotypes; a weaker similar trend was observed in young adult naive repertoires, while no such trend was observed in memory repertoires.

The library was prepared using 5' RACE. Sequencing instrument: Illumina HiSeq 2000. Template switching introduced a universal primer binding site; the final cDNA contained a unique molecular identifier, enabling accurate counting of TCR cDNA molecules. First-strand cDNA for TCR alpha and beta chains was synthesized from specific primers in the conserved constant-segment region. To control for contamination, every cDNA library was double barcoded, receiving both a SMART-Mk sample barcode and Illumina barcodes. TruSeq adapter sequences, together with Illumina sample barcodes, were added in two successive PCR steps. The Illumina HiSeq platform was used with custom primers to sequence TCR alpha and beta cDNA libraries. Per the original workflow: Raw reads were processed with MiGEC to extract unique molecular identifiers, and MiXCR was used to determine CDR3 positions. For each individual, recombination models were inferred using an EM algorithm with the repgenHMM and IGoR tools. The tcR package in R was used for shared clonotype analysis, with sharing normalized by the product of cloneset sizes. Out-of-frame nonproductive sequences were analyzed to study raw recombination free of thymic and clonal selection effects. In TCRdb, the public reads were trimmed at Q25 with fastp and aligned with MiXCR, with productive beta chains retained. Identical CDR3 protein sequences are pooled into one entry, listed with their most common genes and DNA. Here the V and J calls rest on TCRdb's processing, not on the authors' analysis. This sample is represented by roughly 480,000 distinct CDR3 sequences; 24% of them were singletons. Of the sample, roughly 3% is held by the ten largest clones.

These data also featured in a second study, about T cells expressing NK-cell markers. As that second paper reports: About 8 donors provided sorted CD3+CD56+NKG2C+, CD3+CD56+NKG2C- and CD3+CD56-NKG2C+ T-cell subsets, whose TCR beta-chain repertoires were profiled. Among the eight sequenced donors, seven were HCMV-seropositive and one was HCMV-seronegative. In several experiments an anti-gammadeltaTCR antibody was added to restrict sorting to alphabetaTCR-expressing T cells. For more than 5 donors, the dominant CD3+CD56+NKG2C+ clonotypes were among the top 10 CD8+ clonotypes and accounted for about 1.0-7.0% of CD8+ T cells. Those dominant clonotypes were again the most abundant among CD3+CD56-NKG2C+ cells in four donors, at about 25-65%. Whether the expanded NKG2C-expressing T cell clones were specific for HCMV antigens was left unclear. The eight sequenced donors were randomly selected healthy volunteers, three men and five women. HCMV-specific IgG was detected in serum with a commercial ELISA kit to determine HCMV serostatus. Reads were demultiplexed and grouped by UMI with MIGEC, and clonotypes were assembled and quantified with MiTCR. To exclude erroneous sequences, any TCR cDNA sequence not supported by at least two reads was discarded. The tcR package was used for downstream repertoire analysis, with clonotypes matched between fractions based on CDR3 nucleotide sequence plus V segment. VDJmatch was used to annotate antigen specificity against VDJdb, with one amino acid substitution in CDR3 permitted.

The sample taken for sequencing was CD4+ T cells sorted from blood. The chain is encoded by TRBV11-3 joined to TRBJ2-1; 10 of the junction bases match TRBD2. The receptor was derived from a woman between 18 and 29 years old in good health. The CDR3 in this case is CASSQQGGRASGSNEQFF. The DNA reads TGTGCCAGCAGCCAACAGGGGGGAAGGGCTAGCGGGAGCAATGAGCAGTTCTTC.